Shown below are 22 T cell receptor beta chains from a single sample sequenced in a study of blood T cell repertoires in COVID-19. The data were produced by immunoSEQ multiplex PCR, yet TCRdb's version contains in-frame clones alone and is incomplete. The table records about 93,000 clones, just under 80% of them present only once. Sequenced input: peripheral blood. Receptor source: a human donor in a cohort sampled during active COVID-19.

The chain couples TRBV7-9 to TRBJ1-5, with 8 nucleotides matching TRBD1. Germline CDR1 reads SEHNR; CDR2 reads FQNEAQ (reference sequence). The CDR3 is 17 amino acids. V trimming: 3 bases; J trimming: 0 bases; junction bases outside the gene matches: 7. The CDR3 DNA follows: TGTGCCAGCAGCTTCAGTACAGGGGGTGTTAGCAATCAGCCCCAGCATTTT. This encodes CASSFSTGGVSNQPQHF.

The V and J genes are TRBV18 and TRBJ2-7, with 10 nucleotides matching TRBD1. The CDR3 covers 13 residues. Germline CDR1 is KGHSH and CDR2 is LQKENI. The ends lost 8 bases at V and 4 bases at J; junction bases unmatched: 5. CDR3 in DNA: TGTGCCAGCAACCGGGACAGGGGATACGAGCAGTACTTC. Residues: CASNRDRGYEQYF. The full variable domain, in which reference TRBV18 and TRBJ2-7 provide the parts outside the CDR3, is NAGVMQNPRHLVRRRGQEARLRCSPMKGHSHVYWYRQLPEEGLKFMVYLQKENIIDESGMPKERFSAEFPKEGPSILRIQQVVRGDSAAYFCASNRDRGYEQYFGPGTRLTVT.

The gene calls are TRBV5-6 and TRBJ1-5, with D perhaps TRBD1 (5 bases). V lost 4 bases, J lost 3 bases, and 11 bases lay in between. The CDR3 extends over 14 amino acids. The germline CDR1 and CDR2 sequences are SGHDT and YYEEEE. The CDR3 region has the DNA TGTGCCAGCAGCACGGGGACTACCAATCAGCCCCAGCATTTT. It specifies CASSTGTTNQPQHF.

V is TRBV19 and J is TRBJ2-7; 7 positions agree with TRBD1. The CDR3 has 15 amino acids. Trimming took 4 bases from V and 1 from J; bases not matched to a gene: 7. The germline V gene encodes CDR1 LNHDA and CDR2 SQIVND (reference sequence). This chain's CDR3 is CASSTRHRGSYEQYF. In DNA, the CDR3 is TGTGCCAGTAGTACCCGGCACAGGGGTTCCTACGAGCAGTACTTC.

The chain carries TRBV2 and TRBJ1-2; possible D gene TRBD1, 6 bases. The CDR3 length is 13 residues. Germline CDR1 SNHLY, CDR2 FYNNEI. With 4 bases removed from V and 8 bases from J, the gap between germline ends came to 14 bases. Written as DNA, the CDR3 is TGTGCCAGCAGTGGGGACATCGGCGGGGGCTACACCTTC. Translated, it gives CASSGDIGGGYTF.

The chain carries TRBV28 and TRBJ1-1; the D gene is possibly TRBD1 (5 bases). CDR1 and CDR2 from the germline V gene are MDHEN and SYDVKM. V was cut by 8 bases and J by 11 bases, with 18 bases left in between. This CDR3 spans 12 amino acids. CDR3 region: CASVGVRATAFF. The CDR3 bases are TGTGCCAGCGTTGGGGTCAGGGCAACGGCTTTCTTT.

J is TRBJ1-2 and V is TRBV7-9; TRBD1 agrees at 7 bases. The CDR3 extends over 14 amino acids. CDR1 is SEHNR and CDR2 is FQNEAQ in the germline V gene (reference sequence). The trim removed 0 bases at V and 8 bases at J, leaving 6 bases unmatched. The CDR3 nucleotides are TGTGCCAGCAGCTTAGCGAAGACAGGGCAAGGCTACACCTTC. Its translation is CASSLAKTGQGYTF.

A note on this clone: Other nucleotide sequences from this sample produce the same CDR3. V usage is TRBV3-1 (or the pseudogene TRBV3-2) and J usage is TRBJ2-3; weak D call: TRBD1 (6 bases). Trimming cost V 6 bases and J 6 bases, with 7 bases left between them. The length of the CDR3 is 11 residues. The germline V gene has CDR1 LGHDT and CDR2 YNNKEL (reference sequence). The CDR3 loop is CASRGADTQYF. CDR3 nucleotides: TGTGCCAGCAGGGGGGCGGATACGCAGTATTTT.

This clone was seen a single time. The V gene is TRBV2, the J gene TRBJ2-2; 8 bases fit TRBD2. CDR3 size: 15 residues. Germline V lookup: CDR1 SNHLY, CDR2 FYNNEI. The ends lost 6 bases at V and 1 base at J; junction bases unmatched: 4. The CDR3 loop reads CASRGSGMNTGELFF. The DNA of the CDR3 is TGTGCCAGCAGGGGTAGCGGGATGAACACCGGGGAGCTGTTTTTT. Full variable domain (rest looked up from reference TRBV2 and TRBJ2-2): EPEVTQTPSHQVTQMGQEVILRCVPISNHLYFYWYRQILGQKVEFLVSFYNNEISEKSEIFDDQFSVERPDGSNFTLKIRSTKLEDSAMYFCASRGSGMNTGELFFGEGSRLTVL.

This chain connects TRBV7-2 to TRBJ2-7; 7 bases agree with TRBD1. V dropped 5 bases and J dropped 0; count of bases not matched to a gene: 7. The CDR3 consists of 15 residues. Germline CDR1 reads SGHTA; CDR2 reads FQGNSA. The CDR3 sequence is CASSRSRGSSYEQYF. Here the CDR3 DNA reads TGTGCCAGCAGCCGCTCCAGGGGGAGCTCCTACGAGCAGTACTTC.

The chain joins TRBV19 to TRBJ1-2; 7 positions match TRBD1. V lost 5 bases, J lost 4 bases, and 4 bases stayed unmatched. CDR1 LNHDA and CDR2 SQIVND come from the germline V gene (reference sequence). CDR3 size: 13 residues. CDR3 coding DNA: TGTGCCAGTAGTGAAGGGGGCACCTATGGCTACACCTTC. Encoded protein: CASSEGGTYGYTF.

With regard to this clone: This sample also contains other DNA sequences that code for the same CDR3. The chain employs TRBV18 and TRBJ1-4, with 9 bases fitting TRBD1. The germline CDR1 and CDR2 sequences are KGHSH and LQKENI. This CDR3 spans 13 amino acids. Germline trimming cut 6 bases from V and 8 bases from J; bases unmatched to any gene: 4. The CDR3 loop reads CASSGTGNEKLFF. For the CDR3, the DNA is TGTGCCAGCTCCGGGACAGGGAACGAAAAACTGTTTTTT. Variable domain in full (rest from reference TRBV18 and TRBJ1-4): NAGVMQNPRHLVRRRGQEARLRCSPMKGHSHVYWYRQLPEEGLKFMVYLQKENIIDESGMPKERFSAEFPKEGPSILRIQQVVRGDSAAYFCASSGTGNEKLFFGSGTQLSVL.

The chain recombines TRBV5-6 with TRBJ2-7; no clear D. CDR3 size: 12 residues. Germline V CDR1 and CDR2: SGHDT, YYEEEE. V was pared by 0 bases and J by 5 bases, with 6 bases between. This CDR3 is CASSLDSHEQYF. The CDR3 DNA sequence: TGTGCCAGCAGCTTGGACAGCCACGAGCAGTACTTC. Supplemented by reference TRBV5-6 and TRBJ2-7, the full variable domain reads DAGVTQSPTHLIKTRGQQVTLRCSPKSGHDTVSWYQQALGQGPQFIFQYYEEEERQRGNFPDRFSGHQFPNYSSELNVNALLLGDSALYLCASSLDSHEQYFGPGTRLTVT.

The chain recombines TRBV12-5 with TRBJ1-1; D is perhaps TRBD1 (6 bases). Germline V lookup: CDR1 LGHNT, CDR2 FRNRAP. CDR3 length: 15 residues. The V end was cut by 2 bases, the J end by 1 base, with 11 bases between. The CDR3 spells CASGLSGRGNTEAFF. The DNA of the CDR3 is TGTGCTAGTGGTTTGTCGGGCAGGGGGAACACTGAAGCTTTCTTT.

The CDR3 spells CASSLRGQGLNEKLFF. The DNA of the CDR3 is TGTGCCAGCAGTTTACGGGGACAAGGTCTTAATGAAAAACTGTTTTTT. J is TRBJ1-4 and V is TRBV28; possibly TRBD1 for D (6 bases). Germline V gene data show CDR1 as MDHEN and CDR2 as SYDVKM. The CDR3 sequence is 16 residues long. V lost 2 bases and J lost 4, with 14 bases in between.

The chain couples TRBV6-5 to TRBJ1-1; unclear D gene. Trimming shortened V by 6 bases and J by 0 bases, and 5 bases separated the two germline ends. This CDR3 comprises 12 residues. Germline V CDR1 and CDR2: MNHEY, SVGAGI. Written as DNA, the CDR3 is TGTGCCAGCAGGACATTGAACACTGAAGCTTTCTTT. Translation gives CASRTLNTEAFF.

This chain uses TRBV7-3 with TRBJ2-3; 7 bases agree with TRBD2. The V gene's germline CDR1 is SGHTA and CDR2 FQGTGA. The CDR3 has 16 residues. V shed 5 bases, J shed 0 bases, and the junction held 8 bases outside the gene matches. The CDR3 loop reads CASSLTGGPSTDTQYF. In DNA, the CDR3 is TGTGCCAGCAGCCTTACGGGGGGACCAAGCACAGATACGCAGTATTTT.

The V call is TRBV5-1, the J call TRBJ2-1; the match to TRBD2 covers 8 bases. This CDR3 is 15 amino acids long. V was clipped by 4 bases and J by 4 bases; unmatched bases: 7. Looked up from germline, CDR1 is SGHRS and CDR2 is YFSETQ. The CDR3 sequence: CASSPTAGEYNEQFF. The DNA of the CDR3 is TGCGCCAGCAGCCCAACAGCGGGAGAGTACAATGAGCAGTTCTTC.

This clone came up a few times. This chain uses TRBV9 with TRBJ1-2; 9 bases are a match to TRBD1. The CDR3 runs to 15 residues. The V and J ends lost 3 bases and 8 bases, in that order; junction bases with no gene match: 11. In germline, CDR1 is SGDLS, CDR2 YYNGEE. The CDR3 loop reads CASSAGDRATVGYTF. The CDR3 nucleotides are TGTGCCAGCAGCGCAGGGGACAGGGCCACGGTGGGCTACACCTTC.

The gene calls are TRBV19 and TRBJ2-1, with TRBD2 identical over 13 bases. The junction had 10 bases not matched to a gene; V was cut back by 9 bases and J by 5 bases. Germline CDR1 and CDR2: LNHDA and SQIVND (reference sequence). CDR3 length: 16 amino acids. DNA for the CDR3: TGTGCCAGCCCTCCCGGACTAGCGGGAGTACACAATGAGCAGTTCTTC. Residues: CASPPGLAGVHNEQFF.

The chain employs TRBV14 and TRBJ2-4; TRBD1 matches at 7 bases. Germline lookup yields CDR1 SGHDN and CDR2 FVKESK. The CDR3 sequence is 16 residues long. V shed 4 bases, J shed 6 bases, and the junction held 12 bases outside the gene matches. For the CDR3, the DNA is TGTGCCAGCAGCCGGACAGGCCTTCTTTTTCTAAACATTCAGTACTTC. Its translation: CASSRTGLLFLNIQYF.

CDR3 DNA: TGCGCCAGCAGCCAAGCAAGGGCCCAAGGGGATATCGCCAAAAACATTCAGTACTTC. This gives the protein CASSQARAQGDIAKNIQYF. The chain carries TRBV4-1 and TRBJ2-4; possible D gene TRBD1, 5 bases. The CDR3 extends over 19 amino acids. Germline V gene sequence: CDR1 MGHRA, CDR2 YSYEKL. V was shortened by 1 base and J by 1 base, with 20 bases between the two germline ends.